A selection of T cell receptor beta chains follows, all from one sample in a study of T cell responses to AZD1222 COVID-19 vaccine. Here immunoSEQ multiplex PCR was the method, and the copy in TCRdb shows in-frame clones only, minus some. There are about 89,000 clones in the sample; 90% to 95% occur only once, and 5.2% lies in the top ten. The material was peripheral blood, obtained on day 0 of MenACWY control vaccination. The receptors come from an adult in good health. Each CDR3 is given with its conserved first and last residue. The D gene is left open where the match is weak. Where a row states a size, it is once, few, many or the class of an expanded clone; other rows omit it.

d_call	v_call	j_call	clone_size	cdr3_nt	cdr3_aa
NA	TRBV5-1	TRBJ2-2	NA	TGCGCCAGCAGCTTGGCCGTCACCGGGGAGCTGTTTTTT	CASSLAVTGELFF
NA	TRBV20-1	TRBJ1-1	few	TGCCCACCCACCAGGGACACTGAAGCTTTCTTT	CPPTRDTEAFF
TRBD1	TRBV5-1	TRBJ2-2	NA	TGCGCCAGCAGCTTGGCCCCGGACAGGGCATCGGGGGAGCTGTTTTTT	CASSLAPDRASGELFF
NA	TRBV5-4	TRBJ2-5	NA	TGTGCCAGCAGCCCCGAAGGCGGGGGCTATCAAGAGACCCAGTACTTC	CASSPEGGGYQETQYF
NA	TRBV6-1	TRBJ1-3	NA	TGTGCCAGCAGTGAAGCGCTCGGCGACGTCGGAAACACCATATATTTT	CASSEALGDVGNTIYF
NA	TRBV4-2	TRBJ2-7	NA	TGTGCCAGCAGCCAGGGGTTTTCGGGGGAGGCCTACGAGCAGTACTTC	CASSQGFSGEAYEQYF
NA	TRBV29-1	TRBJ2-2	NA	TGCAGCGGTGGAACAGTAGCCGGGGAGCTGTTTTTT	CSGGTVAGELFF
NA	TRBV20-1	TRBJ2-7	NA	TGCAGTGCTAGTGAACCTCGGACTGGGGCCTACGAGCAGTACTTC	CSASEPRTGAYEQYF
NA	TRBV7-2	TRBJ1-6	NA	TGTGCCAGCAGCCCACGGAGCAGGGGTAATAATTCACCCCTCCACTTT	CASSPRSRGNNSPLHF
TRBD2	TRBV27	TRBJ2-1	NA	TGTGCCAGCAGTCCGGGACTAGCGGGAGTCAATGAGCAGTTCTTC	CASSPGLAGVNEQFF
NA	TRBV19	TRBJ1-5	NA	TGTGCCAGTAGTATAGATCGGGGGGCAGGGGGCAATCAGCCCCAGCATTTT	CASSIDRGAGGNQPQHF
NA	TRBV19	TRBJ2-1	NA	TGTGCCAGTAGTATCTCCATTGACAATGAGCAGTTCTTC	CASSISIDNEQFF
NA	TRBV19	TRBJ2-2	NA	TGTGCCAGTAGGCGATTTGGCGGGGAGGACACCGGGGAGCTGTTTTTT	CASRRFGGEDTGELFF
TRBD1	TRBV7-2	TRBJ2-7	NA	TGTGCCAGCAGCTTAGAGGGGGCTTTGGGGCCATACGAGCAGTACTTC	CASSLEGALGPYEQYF